This T cell receptor beta chain was documented in a study of blood T cell repertoires in COVID-19. Study summary: Whether acute or convalescent, the COVID-19 samples came from the United States, Italy and Spain. In each case, the material was cDNA or gDNA derived from T cells, B-cell-depleted T cells, or PBMCs.

TCRdb's table, derived via immunoSEQ multiplex PCR, lists solely in-frame clones and lacks some. The sample includes about 89,000 clones, around 89% of them seen just once. V lost 6 bases and J lost 2, with 7 bases in between. This CDR3 region has 13 residues. CDR1 and CDR2 from the germline V gene are ENHRY and SYGVKD. Sequenced: peripheral blood. The TCR was taken from a man in his sixties with acute or convalescent COVID-19. This sequence joins TRBV10-3 and TRBJ1-4; D unresolved. The CDR3 here is CAISERTNEKLFF. CDR3 coding DNA: TGTGCCATCAGCGAACGGACTAATGAAAAACTGTTTTTT.